The 8 T cell receptor beta chains in this list originate from one sample, sequenced in a study of blood T cells in healthy people across ages. Alongside a J-beta primer mix, a sample-barcoded 5' primer served in a second PCR lasting about 7 to 12 cycles. MiXCR, applied by TCRdb to the 5' RACE reads, yields one record per CDR3 protein. The table includes approximately 1.5 million distinct CDR3 sequences, less than 45% detected once. Sequenced: blood. Receptor source: a woman under 30 in good health.

This clonotype was recorded a few times. The chain links TRBV10-3 to TRBJ2-1, with 8 bases identical to TRBD2. J lost 11 bases, V lost 6 bases, and 9 bases had no gene match. Germline values: CDR1 ENHRY, CDR2 SYGVKD. The length of the CDR3 is 13 residues. In DNA, the CDR3 is TGTGCCATCAGCGGGACTAGGGAGATGAAGCAGTTCTTC. Residues: CAISGTREMKQFF.

In its sample, this clonotype was seen once. The chain recombines TRBV7-2 with TRBJ1-5; maybe TRBD1 (5 bases). Trimming stripped 5 bases from V and 4 bases from J, with 12 bases between. The V gene's germline CDR1 is SGHTA and CDR2 FQGNSA. The CDR3 is made up of 14 amino acids. The CDR3 bases are TGTGCCAGCAGCGAGAGGGGATATAATCAGCCCCAGCATTTT. Protein: CASSERGYNQPQHF. The full variable domain, with the rest looked up from reference TRBV7-2 and TRBJ1-5, is GAGVSQSPSNKVTEKGKDVELRCDPISGHTALYWYRQSLGQGLEFLIYFQGNSAPDKSGLPSDRFSAERTGGSVSTLTIQRTQQEDSAVYLCASSERGYNQPQHFGDGTRLSIL.

This sequence joins TRBV12-3 or TRBV12-4 and TRBJ2-1; 10 positions agree with TRBD1. The DNA end lines up better with TRBJ2-7; the J call may be wrong. CDR3 length equals 15 residues. CDR3 DNA: TGTGCCAGCACAAAGGACAGGGGGGTCTACAATGAGCAGTACTTC. Amino acid sequence: CASTKDRGVYNEQYF.

The chain employs TRBV4-3 and TRBJ2-4; D ambiguous. Trimming pared 2 bases from V and 6 bases from J, leaving 14 bases between. This CDR3 spans 15 amino acids. CDR1 is LGHNA and CDR2 is YSLEER in the germline V gene. DNA of the CDR3: TGCGCCAGCAGCCAACGACTGGCGGACGGAAACATTCAGTACTTC. Its translation: CASSQRLADGNIQYF.

This clonotype was recorded a few times. The chain joins TRBV2 to TRBJ2-1; TRBD2 aligns across 9 bases. J lost 5 bases, V lost 3 bases, and 5 bases had no gene match. The CDR3 contains 15 residues. In germline, CDR1 is SNHLY, CDR2 FYNNEI. The CDR3 coding sequence is TGTGCCAGCAGTGAGCCTAGCGGGGACCACAATGAGCAGTTCTTC. Protein sequence: CASSEPSGDHNEQFF.

The chain uses TRBV7-9 and TRBJ1-1; D not resolved. CDR3 size: 14 residues. In germline, CDR1 is SEHNR, CDR2 FQNEAQ (reference sequence). V was trimmed by 3 bases and J by 7 bases, leaving 15 bases between them. The CDR3 coding sequence is TGTGCCAGCAGCTTTGATGGAATCGCGGATGAAGCTTTCTTT. This gives the protein CASSFDGIADEAFF.

The rearrangement links TRBV29-1 to TRBJ2-5; 7 nucleotides align to TRBD1. J lost 5 bases, V lost 4 bases, and 4 bases had no gene match. Germline values: CDR1 SQVTM, CDR2 ANQGSEA. The CDR3 extends over 12 amino acids. The CDR3 protein is CSVAARGETQYF. DNA for the CDR3: TGCAGCGTTGCTGCCAGGGGGGAGACCCAGTACTTC.

As concerns this clonotype: One end of the junction varies from germline; a read error may be responsible. This sequence joins TRBV5-1 and TRBJ2-4; D perhaps matches TRBD1 (6 bases). This CDR3 spans 14 amino acids. Germline V gene sequence: CDR1 SGHRS, CDR2 YFSETQ. The CDR3: CASSPSNRVNIRYF. The CDR3 DNA sequence: TGCGCCAGCAGCCCGTCCAACAGGGTGAACATTCGGTACTTC.